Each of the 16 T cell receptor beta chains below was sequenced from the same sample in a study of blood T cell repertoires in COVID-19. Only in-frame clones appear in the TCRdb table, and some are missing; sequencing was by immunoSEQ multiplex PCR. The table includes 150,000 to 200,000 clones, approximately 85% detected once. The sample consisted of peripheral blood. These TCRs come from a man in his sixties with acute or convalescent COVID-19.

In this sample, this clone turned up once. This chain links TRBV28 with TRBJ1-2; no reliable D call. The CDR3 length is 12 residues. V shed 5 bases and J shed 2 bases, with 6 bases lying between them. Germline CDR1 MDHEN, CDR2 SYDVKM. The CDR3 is CASSTTNYGYTF. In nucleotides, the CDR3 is TGTGCCAGCAGTACCACAAACTATGGCTACACCTTC.

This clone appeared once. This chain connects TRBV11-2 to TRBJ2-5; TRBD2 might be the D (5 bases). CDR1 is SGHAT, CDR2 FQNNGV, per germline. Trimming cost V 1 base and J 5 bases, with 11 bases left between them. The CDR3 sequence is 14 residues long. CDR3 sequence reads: CASSLAGSRETQYF. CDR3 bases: TGTGCCAGCAGCTTAGCGGGGTCTAGGGAGACCCAGTACTTC.

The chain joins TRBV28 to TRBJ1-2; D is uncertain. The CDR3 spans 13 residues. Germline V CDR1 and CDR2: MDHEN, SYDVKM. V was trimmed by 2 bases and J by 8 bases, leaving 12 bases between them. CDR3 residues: CASSLKTLQGYTF. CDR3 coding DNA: TGTGCCAGCAGTTTAAAAACGCTCCAGGGCTACACCTTC.

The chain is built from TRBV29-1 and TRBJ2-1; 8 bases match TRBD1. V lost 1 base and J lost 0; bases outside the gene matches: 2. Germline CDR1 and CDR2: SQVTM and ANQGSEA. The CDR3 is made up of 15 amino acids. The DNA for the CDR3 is TGCAGCGTTGAAGGGACAGGGTACTCCTACAATGAGCAGTTCTTC. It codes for CSVEGTGYSYNEQFF.

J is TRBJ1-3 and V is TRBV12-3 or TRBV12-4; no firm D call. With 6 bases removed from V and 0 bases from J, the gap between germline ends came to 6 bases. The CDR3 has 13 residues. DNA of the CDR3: TGTGCCAGCAGCTATGCCTCTGGAAACACCATATATTTT. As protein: CASSYASGNTIYF.

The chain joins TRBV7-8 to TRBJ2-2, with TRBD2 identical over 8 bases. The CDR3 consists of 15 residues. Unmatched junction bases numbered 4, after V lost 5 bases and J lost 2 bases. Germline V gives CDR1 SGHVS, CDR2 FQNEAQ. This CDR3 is CASSRGLANTGELFF. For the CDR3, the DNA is TGTGCCAGCAGCCGAGGACTAGCCAACACCGGGGAGCTGTTTTTT.

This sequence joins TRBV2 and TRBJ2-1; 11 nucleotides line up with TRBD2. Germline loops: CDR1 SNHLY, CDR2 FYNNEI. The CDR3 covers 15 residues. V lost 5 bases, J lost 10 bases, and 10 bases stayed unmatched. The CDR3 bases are TGTGCCAGCAGTAACGCGGGACTAGCGGCTTCCGAGCAGTTCTTC. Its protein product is CASSNAGLAASEQFF.

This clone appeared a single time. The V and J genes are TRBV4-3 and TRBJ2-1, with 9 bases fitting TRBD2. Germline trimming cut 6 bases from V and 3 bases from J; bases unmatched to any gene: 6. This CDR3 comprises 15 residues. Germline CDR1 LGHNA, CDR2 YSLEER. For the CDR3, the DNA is TGCGCCAGCAGTCAGACTAGCGGATACTACAATGAGCAGTTCTTC. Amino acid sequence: CASSQTSGYYNEQFF.

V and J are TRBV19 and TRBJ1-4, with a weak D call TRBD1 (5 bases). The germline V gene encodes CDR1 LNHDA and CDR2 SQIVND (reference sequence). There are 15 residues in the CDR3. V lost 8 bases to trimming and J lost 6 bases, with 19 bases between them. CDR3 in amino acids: CASHQRGLVDEKLFF. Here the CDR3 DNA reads TGTGCCAGTCACCAACGGGGACTGGTGGATGAAAAACTGTTTTTT.

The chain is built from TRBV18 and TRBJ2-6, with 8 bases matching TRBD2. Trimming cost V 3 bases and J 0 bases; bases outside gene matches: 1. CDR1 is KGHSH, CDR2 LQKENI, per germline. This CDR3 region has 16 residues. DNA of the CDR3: TGTGCCAGCTCACCCCGGGAGGGCTCTGGGGCCAACGTCCTGACTTTC. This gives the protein CASSPREGSGANVLTF.

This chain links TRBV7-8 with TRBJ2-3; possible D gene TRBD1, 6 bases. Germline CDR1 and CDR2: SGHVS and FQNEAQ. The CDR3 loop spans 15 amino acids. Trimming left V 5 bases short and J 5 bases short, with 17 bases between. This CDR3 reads CASSPPRGPGDTQYF. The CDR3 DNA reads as TGTGCCAGCAGCCCCCCCAGGGGCCCCGGAGATACGCAGTATTTT.

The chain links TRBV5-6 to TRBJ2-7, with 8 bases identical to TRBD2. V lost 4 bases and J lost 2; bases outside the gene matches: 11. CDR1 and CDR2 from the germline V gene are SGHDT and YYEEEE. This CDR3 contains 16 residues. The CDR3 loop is CASSPELPGGPYEQYF. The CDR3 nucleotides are TGTGCCAGCAGCCCAGAGTTGCCGGGAGGGCCCTACGAGCAGTACTTC.

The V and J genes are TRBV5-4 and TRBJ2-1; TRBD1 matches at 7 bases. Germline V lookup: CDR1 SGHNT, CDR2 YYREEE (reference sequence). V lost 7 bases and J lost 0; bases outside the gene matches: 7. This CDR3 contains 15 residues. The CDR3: CASGPGQSSYNEQFF. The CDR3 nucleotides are TGTGCCAGCGGGCCGGGACAGAGCTCCTACAATGAGCAGTTCTTC.

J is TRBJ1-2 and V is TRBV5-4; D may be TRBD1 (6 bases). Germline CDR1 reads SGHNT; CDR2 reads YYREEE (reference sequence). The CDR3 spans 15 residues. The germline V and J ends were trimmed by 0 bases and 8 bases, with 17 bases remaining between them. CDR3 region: CASSLGARGFDGYTF. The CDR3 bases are TGTGCCAGCAGCTTGGGGGCCAGGGGATTTGACGGCTACACCTTC.

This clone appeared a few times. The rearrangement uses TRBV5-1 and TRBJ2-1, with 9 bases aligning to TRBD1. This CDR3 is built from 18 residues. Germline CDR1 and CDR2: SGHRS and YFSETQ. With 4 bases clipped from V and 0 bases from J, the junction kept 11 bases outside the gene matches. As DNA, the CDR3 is TGCGCCAGCAGCAAGGGACAGGGCGGCCAGAGCTCCTACAATGAGCAGTTCTTC. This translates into CASSKGQGGQSSYNEQFF.

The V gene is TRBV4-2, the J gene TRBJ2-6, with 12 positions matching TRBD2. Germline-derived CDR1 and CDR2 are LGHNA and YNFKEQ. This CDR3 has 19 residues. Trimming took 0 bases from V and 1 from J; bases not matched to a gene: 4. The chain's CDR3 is CASSQETSGRGSGANVLTF. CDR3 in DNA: TGTGCCAGCAGCCAAGAGACTAGCGGGAGAGGATCTGGGGCCAACGTCCTGACTTTC.